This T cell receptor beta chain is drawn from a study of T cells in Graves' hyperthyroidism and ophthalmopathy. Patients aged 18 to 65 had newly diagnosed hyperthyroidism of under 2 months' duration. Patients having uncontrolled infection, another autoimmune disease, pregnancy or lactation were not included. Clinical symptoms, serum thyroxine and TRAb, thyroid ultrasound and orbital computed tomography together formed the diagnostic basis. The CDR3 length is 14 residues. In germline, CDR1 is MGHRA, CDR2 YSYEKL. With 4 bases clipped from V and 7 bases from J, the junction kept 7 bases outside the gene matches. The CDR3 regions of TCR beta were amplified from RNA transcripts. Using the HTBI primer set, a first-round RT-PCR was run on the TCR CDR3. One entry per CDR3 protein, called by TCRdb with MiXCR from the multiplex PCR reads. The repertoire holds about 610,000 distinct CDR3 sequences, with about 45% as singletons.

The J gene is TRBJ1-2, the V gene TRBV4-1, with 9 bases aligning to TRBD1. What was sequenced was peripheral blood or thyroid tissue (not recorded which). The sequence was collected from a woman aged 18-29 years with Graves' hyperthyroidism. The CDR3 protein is CASSRPGQGFGYTF. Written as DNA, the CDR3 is TGCGCCAGCAGCCGTCCGGGACAGGGTTTTGGCTACACCTTC.